This TCR beta chain emerged from a study of T cell responses to AZD1222 COVID-19 vaccine. Study-wide points: Sampling captured repertoires only after the peak T cell response.

This CDR3 region has 16 residues. The germline gives CDR1 MNHEY, CDR2 SVGEGT. The ends were cut back, 0 bases at V and 5 bases at J, with 13 bases in the middle. The repertoire was sequenced with immunoSEQ multiplex PCR; TCRdb's copy has only in-frame clones and lacks some. This table has about 170,000 clones, approximately 90% appearing once. Of note for this clone: No antigen is known for it.

V gene TRBV6-2 or TRBV6-3 combines with J gene TRBJ2-2; no firm D call. The receptor's source is an adult who received the MenACWY meningococcal vaccine as a control. Material: peripheral blood, obtained 28 days after the second dose of the MenACWY control vaccine. CDR3 sequence: CASSYSNGFLTGELFF. As DNA, the CDR3 is TGTGCCAGCAGTTACTCGAACGGATTCCTAACCGGGGAGCTGTTTTTT.